The 8 T cell receptor beta chains given below trace back to one sample, sequenced in a study of blood T cell repertoires in COVID-19. Only in-frame clones appear in the TCRdb table, and some are missing; sequencing was by immunoSEQ multiplex PCR. This sample yields 150,000 to 200,000 clones, of which over 75% are seen a single time; approximately 2.6% belongs to the top ten. Sequencing was carried out using peripheral blood. These receptor sequences come from a man between 65 and 85 years old with acute or convalescent COVID-19.

The chain couples TRBV27 to TRBJ2-3; 13 bases match TRBD2. From germline, CDR1 is MNHEY and CDR2 SMNVEV (reference sequence). This CDR3 has 15 amino acids. J gave up 6 bases and V 4 bases, and 4 bases lay outside the gene matches. The CDR3 loop reads CASSSLAGGWDTQYF. CDR3 DNA sequence: TGTGCCAGCAGTTCACTAGCGGGGGGGTGGGATACGCAGTATTTT.

Comment on this clone: Distinct nucleotide sequences in the sample also encode this CDR3. V is TRBV24-1 and J is TRBJ1-3; D is unresolved. The length of the CDR3 is 15 residues. Per the germline V gene, CDR1 is KGHDR and CDR2 is SFDVKD. Trimming took 4 bases from V and 1 from J, leaving 10 bases between them. CDR3 DNA sequence: TGTGCCACCAGTGACTCCAGAGGATCTGGAAACACCATATATTTT. Protein: CATSDSRGSGNTIYF.

This clone was counted ten times or more. This chain uses TRBV5-1 with TRBJ2-5; D not resolved. Germline-derived CDR1 and CDR2 are SGHRS and YFSETQ. V lost 3 bases to trimming and J lost 2 bases, with 2 bases between them. The CDR3 sequence is 11 residues long. DNA of the CDR3: TGCGCCAGCAGCTCTCAAGAGACCCAGTACTTC. Protein sequence: CASSSQETQYF.

The J gene is TRBJ2-2, the V gene TRBV19; a possible D gene is TRBD2 (5 bases). Germline V gene data show CDR1 as LNHDA and CDR2 as SQIVND (reference sequence). Trimming shortened V by 7 bases and J by 7 bases, and 13 bases separated the two germline ends. The CDR3 contains 13 residues. In DNA form, the CDR3 reads TGTGCCAGTACCCTCCAAGGAGGCGGGGAGCTGTTTTTT. Amino acids: CASTLQGGGELFF.

The sample holds a few counts of this clone. This rearrangement joins TRBV7-9 to TRBJ2-3, with 11 bases lining up with TRBD2. Germline V gene data show CDR1 as SEHNR and CDR2 as FQNEAQ (reference sequence). The V gene end was trimmed by 5 bases and the J gene end by 5 bases; junction bases not matched to a gene: 9. The CDR3 has 16 residues. The CDR3 DNA follows: TGTGCCAGCAGCAGCCAACTAGCGGGAGTCGTAGATACGCAGTATTTT. It yields the protein CASSSQLAGVVDTQYF.

The chain employs TRBV19 and TRBJ2-1; D gene unclear. The germline V and J ends were trimmed by 5 bases and 6 bases, with 8 bases remaining between them. CDR1 and CDR2 (germline): LNHDA, SQIVND (reference sequence). The CDR3 has 12 amino acids. The CDR3 DNA sequence: TGTGCCAGTAGTTATAACTTCAATGAGCAGTTCTTC. It codes for CASSYNFNEQFF. Using reference TRBV19 and TRBJ2-1 for the parts outside the CDR3, the full variable domain is DGGITQSPKYLFRKEGQNVTLSCEQNLNHDAMYWYRQDPGQGLRLIYYSQIVNDFQKGDIAEGYSVSREKKESFPLTVTSAQKNPTAFYLCASSYNFNEQFFGPGTRLTVL.

The V call is TRBV5-4, the J call TRBJ1-2; D perhaps matches TRBD1 (6 bases). Germline values: CDR1 SGHNT, CDR2 YYREEE (reference sequence). Trimming pared 3 bases from V and 5 bases from J, leaving 14 bases between. The CDR3 totals 14 residues. The CDR3 is CASSSGQNRYGYTF. CDR3 nucleotides: TGTGCCAGCAGCTCCGGACAGAATAGATATGGCTACACCTTC.

The chain recombines TRBV6-4 with TRBJ1-1; 7 bases fit TRBD1. The CDR3 consists of 14 residues. The ends lost 6 bases at V and 2 bases at J; junction bases unmatched: 6. CDR1 is MRHNA, CDR2 SNTAGT, per germline. The CDR3, as DNA: TGTGCCAGCAGGCTGACAGGGCAAAACACTGAAGCTTTCTTT. It encodes CASRLTGQNTEAFF.